The clone carrying this TCR beta chain was counted at least ten times. The data originate from a study of T cells in Graves' hyperthyroidism and ophthalmopathy. The CDR3 has 15 residues. Trimming cost V 6 bases and J 6 bases, with 17 bases left between them. Germline CDR1 reads MNHEY; CDR2 reads SMNVEV (reference sequence). There were TCR beta CDR3 regions amplified from RNA transcripts. First-round RT-PCR with HTBI primers amplified the TCR CDR3 region. TCRdb reprocessed the multiplex PCR reads with MiXCR, giving one entry per CDR3 protein. The data hold fewer than 600,000 distinct CDR3 sequences, with approximately 14% observed a single time.

Sequenced: blood. The chain recombines TRBV27 with TRBJ2-2; D unclear. The receptor comes from a woman between 18 and 30 years old with Graves' hyperthyroidism. CDR3 nucleotides: TGTGCCAGCAGCCCGAGTTGGGCAGAAGCCGGGGAGCTGTTTTTT. This gives the protein CASSPSWAEAGELFF.